This record looks at one T cell receptor beta chain sequence and its context. What it recognizes is unknown. This sample was included in a study of cytomegalovirus exposure and HLA in healthy donors. Germline CDR1 reads SGDLS; CDR2 reads YYNGEE. Trimming left V 4 bases short and J 1 base short, with 8 bases between. This CDR3 has 13 amino acids. Study-wide points: CMV antigen specificity of a few CMV-associated chains was confirmed in vitro.

Data came from immunoSEQ multiplex PCR; TCRdb stores just in-frame clones and leaves some out. This sample carries roughly 100,000 clones, 85% to 95% of them seen once, and the ten largest clones take 0.89%. The chain recombines TRBV9 with TRBJ1-1; the D is unclear. Specimen: PBMCs. This clonotype was obtained from a woman aged 18-30 years in good health and CMV-seronegative. Written as DNA, the CDR3 is TGTGCCAGCAGCCCCGGAGGGAACACTGAAGCTTTCTTT. Translated: CASSPGGNTEAFF.